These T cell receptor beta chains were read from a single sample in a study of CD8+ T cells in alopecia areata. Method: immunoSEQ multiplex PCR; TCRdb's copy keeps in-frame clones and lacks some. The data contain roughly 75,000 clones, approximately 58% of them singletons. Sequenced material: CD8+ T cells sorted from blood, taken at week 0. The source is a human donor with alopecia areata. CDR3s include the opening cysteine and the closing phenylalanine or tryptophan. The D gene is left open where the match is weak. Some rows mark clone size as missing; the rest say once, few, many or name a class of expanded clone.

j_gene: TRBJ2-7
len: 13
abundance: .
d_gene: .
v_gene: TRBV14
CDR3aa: CASSHSLHGEQYF
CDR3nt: TGTGCCAGCAGCCATAGTCTACACGGCGAGCAGTACTTC

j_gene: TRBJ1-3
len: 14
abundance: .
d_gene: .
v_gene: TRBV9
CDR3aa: CASSVAEYGNTIYF
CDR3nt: TGTGCCAGCAGCGTAGCTGAGTACGGAAACACCATATATTTT

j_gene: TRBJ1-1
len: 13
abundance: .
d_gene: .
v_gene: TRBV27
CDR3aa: CASRWTPNTEAFF
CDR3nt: TGTGCCAGCAGGTGGACACCAAACACTGAAGCTTTCTTT

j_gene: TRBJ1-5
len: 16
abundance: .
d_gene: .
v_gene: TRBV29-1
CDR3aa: CSVTEGRGHSNQPQHF
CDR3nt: TGCAGCGTTACCGAAGGCCGGGGACATAGCAATCAGCCCCAGCATTTT

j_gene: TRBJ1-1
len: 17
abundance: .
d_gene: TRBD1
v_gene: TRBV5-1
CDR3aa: CASSLHGQGERDTEAFF
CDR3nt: TGCGCCAGCAGCCTACACGGACAGGGGGAACGGGACACTGAAGCTTTCTTT

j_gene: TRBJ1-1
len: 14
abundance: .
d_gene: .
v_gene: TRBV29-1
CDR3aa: CSVEKKGLNTEAFF
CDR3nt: TGCAGCGTTGAAAAGAAGGGCTTGAACACTGAAGCTTTCTTT

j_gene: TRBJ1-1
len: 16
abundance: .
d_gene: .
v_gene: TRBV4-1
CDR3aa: CASSQGERDWRTEAFF
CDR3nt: TGCGCCAGCAGCCAAGGAGAGAGGGATTGGAGAACTGAAGCTTTCTTT

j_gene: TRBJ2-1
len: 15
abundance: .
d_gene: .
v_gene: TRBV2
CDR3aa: CASSEGKSSYNEQFF
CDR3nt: TGTGCCAGCAGTGAGGGTAAGAGCTCCTACAATGAGCAGTTCTTC

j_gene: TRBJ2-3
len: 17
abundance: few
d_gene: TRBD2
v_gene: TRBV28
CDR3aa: CASRTGTSGSRSDTQYF
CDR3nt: TGTGCCAGCAGGACCGGGACTAGCGGGAGTAGGTCAGATACGCAGTATTTT

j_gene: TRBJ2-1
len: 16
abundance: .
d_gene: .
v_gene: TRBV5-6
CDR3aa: CASSLGIPGPYNEQFF
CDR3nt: TGTGCCAGCAGCTTGGGGATCCCCGGCCCTTACAATGAGCAGTTCTTC

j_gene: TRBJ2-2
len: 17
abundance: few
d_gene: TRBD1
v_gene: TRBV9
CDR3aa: CASSVPSQGPNTGELFF
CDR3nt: TGTGCCAGCAGCGTTCCCTCACAGGGGCCAAACACCGGGGAGCTGTTTTTT

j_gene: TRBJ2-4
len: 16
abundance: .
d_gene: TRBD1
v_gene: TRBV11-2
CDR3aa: CASSQGTGEAKNIQYF
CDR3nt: TGTGCCAGCAGCCAGGGGACAGGCGAAGCCAAAAACATTCAGTACTTC